A selection of T cell receptor beta chains follows, all from one sample in a study of T-cell memory formation after mild COVID-19. Using its own MiXCR run on the 5' RACE reads, TCRdb lists one record per CDR3 protein. The data show roughly 250,000 distinct CDR3 sequences, over 15% seen once. The source material was PBMCs or a T cell subset sorted from them (not recorded which). The receptor source for this set is a man aged 18 to 35 who had mild COVID-19 (a few samples of this study predate the infection). Cell type and time point are not known. The CDR3 runs from the conserved cysteine through the conserved F or W. A D gene is named only where the DNA matches it firmly. Size values are once, few and many counts, or a class for expanded clones, and some rows have none.

v_call: TRBV7-9
d_call: -
j_call: TRBJ1-1
clone_size: few
cdr3_nt: TGTGCCAGCAGCTTCCTCGACAGGAAAGAAGCTTTCTTT
cdr3_aa: CASSFLDRKEAFF

v_call: TRBV30
d_call: -
j_call: TRBJ2-1
clone_size: few
cdr3_nt: TGTGCCTGGAGTCTCTCAGGAGACAATGAGCAGTTCTTC
cdr3_aa: CAWSLSGDNEQFF

v_call: TRBV6-2/TRBV6-3
d_call: -
j_call: TRBJ2-5
clone_size: -
cdr3_nt: TGTGCCAGCAGTCCTAATCAGTGGCGAGAGACCCAGTACTTC
cdr3_aa: CASSPNQWRETQYF

v_call: TRBV2
d_call: TRBD1
j_call: TRBJ1-2
clone_size: -
cdr3_nt: TGTGCCAGCAGCACCGGGACAGGGATCTATGGCTACACCTTC
cdr3_aa: CASSTGTGIYGYTF

v_call: TRBV18
d_call: -
j_call: TRBJ2-5
clone_size: few
cdr3_nt: TGTGCCAGCTCACCATTCTCAGAGACCCAGTACTTC
cdr3_aa: CASSPFSETQYF

v_call: TRBV6-2/TRBV6-3
d_call: TRBD2
j_call: TRBJ2-1
clone_size: few
cdr3_nt: TGTGCCAGCAGCCCCAGACTAGCGGGTAATGAGCAGTTCTTC
cdr3_aa: CASSPRLAGNEQFF

v_call: TRBV2
d_call: TRBD1
j_call: TRBJ2-7
clone_size: many
cdr3_nt: TGTGCCAGCAGCGGACAGGGGTACGAGCAGTACTTC
cdr3_aa: CASSGQGYEQYF

v_call: TRBV11-3
d_call: TRBD1
j_call: TRBJ1-5
clone_size: -
cdr3_nt: TGTGCCAGCAGTCTCGGGACAGCCATTAATCAGCCCCAGCATTTT
cdr3_aa: CASSLGTAINQPQHF

v_call: TRBV7-2
d_call: TRBD2
j_call: TRBJ2-5
clone_size: many
cdr3_nt: TGTGCCAGCAGCAAGACTAGCGGATACCAAGAGACCCAGTACTTC
cdr3_aa: CASSKTSGYQETQYF

v_call: TRBV12-3/TRBV12-4
d_call: TRBD2
j_call: TRBJ2-1
clone_size: -
cdr3_nt: TGTGCCAGCGAACTAGCGGGGGGGCAGTACAATGAGCAGTTCTTC
cdr3_aa: CASELAGGQYNEQFF

v_call: TRBV7-2
d_call: TRBD1
j_call: TRBJ1-6
clone_size: -
cdr3_nt: TGTGCCAGCAGCCCCCGGGACAGGCATAATTCACCCCTCCACTTT
cdr3_aa: CASSPRDRHNSPLHF

v_call: TRBV5-1
d_call: -
j_call: TRBJ1-1
clone_size: -
cdr3_nt: TGCGCCAGCAGCTTGGTATCAGGGGCCGCTGAAGCTTTCTTT
cdr3_aa: CASSLVSGAAEAFF

v_call: TRBV3-1
d_call: -
j_call: TRBJ2-1
clone_size: -
cdr3_nt: TGTGCCAGCAGCCTAAAACATTATGAGCAGTTCTTC
cdr3_aa: CASSLKHYEQFF

v_call: TRBV7-2
d_call: TRBD1
j_call: TRBJ1-2
clone_size: -
cdr3_nt: TGTGCCAGCAGCTTAGACGCCGGGACAGGGGGCGTTAGCTATGGCTACACCTTC
cdr3_aa: CASSLDAGTGGVSYGYTF

v_call: TRBV5-1
d_call: -
j_call: TRBJ1-2
clone_size: -
cdr3_nt: TGCGCCAGCAGCTTGGAAGGGCTACTCTATGGCTACACCTTC
cdr3_aa: CASSLEGLLYGYTF

v_call: TRBV7-9
d_call: -
j_call: TRBJ1-6
clone_size: -
cdr3_nt: TGTGCCAGCAGCTTAGAGAGGAATTCACCCCTCCACTTT
cdr3_aa: CASSLERNSPLHF

v_call: TRBV7-8
d_call: -
j_call: TRBJ1-5
clone_size: few
cdr3_nt: TGTGCCAGCAGCTCGCAGGGCGGCAATCAGCCCCAGCATTTT
cdr3_aa: CASSSQGGNQPQHF

v_call: TRBV6-5
d_call: TRBD2
j_call: TRBJ2-2
clone_size: -
cdr3_nt: TGTGCCAGCAGTTCCTGGAGCGGGAGCACCGGGGAGCTGTTTTTT
cdr3_aa: CASSSWSGSTGELFF

v_call: TRBV7-3
d_call: TRBD1
j_call: TRBJ2-3
clone_size: -
cdr3_nt: TGTGCCAGCAGCTTATGGCAGGGGGCCACAGATACGCAGTATTTT
cdr3_aa: CASSLWQGATDTQYF

v_call: TRBV5-1
d_call: TRBD1
j_call: TRBJ2-4
clone_size: -
cdr3_nt: TGCGCCAGCAGCTTGGGGACAGGGAACCTGGAAAACATTCAGTACTTC
cdr3_aa: CASSLGTGNLENIQYF

v_call: TRBV6-6
d_call: -
j_call: TRBJ2-6
clone_size: many
cdr3_nt: TGTGCCAGCAGTTACTCTGGGGCCAACGTCCTGACTTTC
cdr3_aa: CASSYSGANVLTF

v_call: TRBV29-1
d_call: -
j_call: TRBJ2-7
clone_size: few
cdr3_nt: TGCAGCGTTGATAAGACAGGTTCTTACGAGCAGTACTTC
cdr3_aa: CSVDKTGSYEQYF

v_call: TRBV30
d_call: -
j_call: TRBJ2-7
clone_size: -
cdr3_nt: TGTGCCTGGAGTGGGGTAGGGGGGCCTAGCTCCTACGAGCAGTACTTC
cdr3_aa: CAWSGVGGPSSYEQYF

v_call: TRBV6-4
d_call: -
j_call: TRBJ1-1
clone_size: -
cdr3_nt: TGTGCCAGCAGTGACGCCAGGGGAGGCACTGAAGCTTTCTTT
cdr3_aa: CASSDARGGTEAFF

v_call: TRBV5-1
d_call: TRBD1
j_call: TRBJ2-7
clone_size: many
cdr3_nt: TGCGCCAGCGGCGAGACAGGGGGCCTGAGCGAGCAGTACTTC
cdr3_aa: CASGETGGLSEQYF

v_call: TRBV5-1
d_call: -
j_call: TRBJ2-3
clone_size: few
cdr3_nt: TGCGCCAGCAGCTTGGGATCAGTTAGCACAGATACGCAGTATTTT
cdr3_aa: CASSLGSVSTDTQYF

v_call: TRBV11-2
d_call: TRBD1
j_call: TRBJ2-5
clone_size: few
cdr3_nt: TGTGCCAGCAGCTTATGGTCGGCAGGGGGTTCGGAGACCCAGTACTTC
cdr3_aa: CASSLWSAGGSETQYF

v_call: TRBV19
d_call: -
j_call: TRBJ1-2
clone_size: -
cdr3_nt: TGTGCCAGTAGTATATCGACGGCTAACTATGGCTACACCTTC
cdr3_aa: CASSISTANYGYTF

v_call: TRBV9
d_call: TRBD1
j_call: TRBJ2-5
clone_size: -
cdr3_nt: TGTGCCAGCAGCGGGGGACAGGGAAGAGAGACCCAGTACTTC
cdr3_aa: CASSGGQGRETQYF

v_call: TRBV4-2
d_call: TRBD1
j_call: TRBJ2-2
clone_size: few
cdr3_nt: TGTGCCAGCACCCCTTCCGGGACAGCGAACACCGGGGAGCTGTTTTTT
cdr3_aa: CASTPSGTANTGELFF

v_call: TRBV4-3
d_call: -
j_call: TRBJ1-3
clone_size: -
cdr3_nt: TGCGCCAGCAGCCAAGAATGGGGGGCTGGGGCCTCTGGAAACACCATATATTTT
cdr3_aa: CASSQEWGAGASGNTIYF

v_call: TRBV29-1
d_call: TRBD1
j_call: TRBJ2-5
clone_size: -
cdr3_nt: TGCAGCGCTCGGGACAGGAGTGAGTACGAGACCCAGTACTTC
cdr3_aa: CSARDRSEYETQYF

v_call: TRBV5-1
d_call: TRBD1
j_call: TRBJ2-7
clone_size: -
cdr3_nt: TGCGCCAGCAGCTTTACGACAGGGGAGCAGTACTTC
cdr3_aa: CASSFTTGEQYF

v_call: TRBV7-2
d_call: -
j_call: TRBJ1-2
clone_size: few
cdr3_nt: TGTGCCAGCAGCTTAGCGCCCGGCCCGCCCGGCTACACCTTC
cdr3_aa: CASSLAPGPPGYTF

v_call: TRBV21-1
d_call: -
j_call: TRBJ1-1
clone_size: few
cdr3_nt: TGTGCCAGCCTGCGCGGGGGGACTGAAGCTTTCTTT
cdr3_aa: CASLRGGTEAFF

v_call: TRBV11-2
d_call: -
j_call: TRBJ2-1
clone_size: -
cdr3_nt: TGTGCCAGCAGCCCGGCTCGCGACATCCACAATGAGCAGTTCTTC
cdr3_aa: CASSPARDIHNEQFF

v_call: TRBV7-9
d_call: TRBD1
j_call: TRBJ2-7
clone_size: few
cdr3_nt: TGTGCCAGCAGCCACCTGGACAGGGGTCAGTACGAGCAGTACTTC
cdr3_aa: CASSHLDRGQYEQYF

v_call: TRBV6-2/TRBV6-3
d_call: -
j_call: TRBJ2-7
clone_size: few
cdr3_nt: TGTGCCAGCAGTTACGGGGGACGGGGGAATCCCTACGAGCAGTACTTC
cdr3_aa: CASSYGGRGNPYEQYF

v_call: TRBV28
d_call: TRBD1
j_call: TRBJ1-5
clone_size: -
cdr3_nt: TGTGCCAGCAGTTGGACAGGGGTCGGTCAGCCCCAGCATTTT
cdr3_aa: CASSWTGVGQPQHF

v_call: TRBV27
d_call: -
j_call: TRBJ1-1
clone_size: few
cdr3_nt: TGTGCCTCAACGGGGGCGGCGTACACTGAAGCTTTCTTT
cdr3_aa: CASTGAAYTEAFF

v_call: TRBV4-1
d_call: -
j_call: TRBJ2-1
clone_size: few
cdr3_nt: TGCGCCAGCAGCCAAGTCGTCCTCGGGGCCGCGTACAATGAGCAGTTCTTC
cdr3_aa: CASSQVVLGAAYNEQFF

v_call: TRBV12-5
d_call: -
j_call: TRBJ2-2
clone_size: -
cdr3_nt: TGTGCTAGTGCCAAAACCGGGGAGCTGTTTTTT
cdr3_aa: CASAKTGELFF

v_call: TRBV15
d_call: TRBD2
j_call: TRBJ2-1
clone_size: few
cdr3_nt: TGTGCCACCAGCAGGGGACTAGCGTACAATGAGCAGTTCTTC
cdr3_aa: CATSRGLAYNEQFF

v_call: TRBV2
d_call: -
j_call: TRBJ2-3
clone_size: -
cdr3_nt: TGTGCCAGCAGTCGAGCGGTGTTTAGCACAGATACGCAGTATTTT
cdr3_aa: CASSRAVFSTDTQYF

v_call: TRBV12-3/TRBV12-4
d_call: -
j_call: TRBJ2-2
clone_size: -
cdr3_nt: TGTGCCAGCAGTTTTCGGCTAGACTCGGTTTGGTCTGATTCATGGGAGCTGTTTTTT
cdr3_aa: CASSFRLDSVWSDSWELFF

v_call: TRBV7-8
d_call: -
j_call: TRBJ1-6
clone_size: -
cdr3_nt: TGTGCCAGCAGCTCCCAAAATTACCGGGCAACGGGGCCCCTCCACTTT
cdr3_aa: CASSSQNYRATGPLHF

v_call: TRBV6-5
d_call: TRBD1
j_call: TRBJ1-3
clone_size: -
cdr3_nt: TGTGCCAGCAGGGAGCAGGGGGCGCGAGGAAACACCATATATTTT
cdr3_aa: CASREQGARGNTIYF

v_call: TRBV6-2/TRBV6-3
d_call: TRBD2
j_call: TRBJ2-1
clone_size: few
cdr3_nt: TGTGCCAGCAGTCCTATAACGGGGGGGGTTCCACCCTATCTCTTCAATGAGCAGTTCTTC
cdr3_aa: CASSPITGGVPPYLFNEQFF

v_call: TRBV27
d_call: TRBD1
j_call: TRBJ1-5
clone_size: many
cdr3_nt: TGTGCCAGCAGAAAGGGGGGACAGAGCAATCAGCCCCAGCATTTT
cdr3_aa: CASRKGGQSNQPQHF

v_call: TRBV6-2/TRBV6-3
d_call: -
j_call: TRBJ2-1
clone_size: -
cdr3_nt: TGTGCCAGCAAGGTTGTGGGGGCCAATTACAATGAGCAGTTCTTC
cdr3_aa: CASKVVGANYNEQFF

v_call: TRBV10-3
d_call: -
j_call: TRBJ1-1
clone_size: -
cdr3_nt: TGTGCCATCACCACGGGGTCCCGGGAAGCGAACACTGAAGCTTTCTTT
cdr3_aa: CAITTGSREANTEAFF

v_call: TRBV7-2
d_call: -
j_call: TRBJ2-4
clone_size: -
cdr3_nt: TGTGCCAGCAGCTTATTGGGGGGAAGCGACATTCAGTACTTC
cdr3_aa: CASSLLGGSDIQYF

v_call: TRBV10-3
d_call: -
j_call: TRBJ1-3
clone_size: -
cdr3_nt: TGTGCCATCAGCCCCGCATCTGGAAACACCATATATTTT
cdr3_aa: CAISPASGNTIYF

v_call: TRBV7-8
d_call: TRBD2
j_call: TRBJ2-5
clone_size: -
cdr3_nt: TGTGCCAGCAGACGTCCGGGACTAGATTTGGAGACCCAGTACTTC
cdr3_aa: CASRRPGLDLETQYF

v_call: TRBV29-1
d_call: -
j_call: TRBJ1-1
clone_size: -
cdr3_nt: TGCAGCGTTGGAGGGTCGAACACTGAAGCTTTCTTT
cdr3_aa: CSVGGSNTEAFF

v_call: TRBV7-8
d_call: -
j_call: TRBJ1-6
clone_size: -
cdr3_nt: TGTGCCAGCAGCTTAAGGGGGATGAGTTCACCCCTCCACTTT
cdr3_aa: CASSLRGMSSPLHF

v_call: TRBV20-1
d_call: -
j_call: TRBJ2-3
clone_size: few
cdr3_nt: TGCAGTGCTACCGCCCGGACATCGAACACGCAGTATTTT
cdr3_aa: CSATARTSNTQYF

v_call: TRBV4-2
d_call: -
j_call: TRBJ2-3
clone_size: few
cdr3_nt: TGTGCCAGCAGCCAAGAGGTCGGGGTTGCAGATACGCAGTATTTT
cdr3_aa: CASSQEVGVADTQYF

v_call: TRBV12-3/TRBV12-4
d_call: -
j_call: TRBJ2-7
clone_size: few
cdr3_nt: TGTGCCAGCAGGGAGCCGGGGCCTGGCGAGCAGTACTTC
cdr3_aa: CASREPGPGEQYF